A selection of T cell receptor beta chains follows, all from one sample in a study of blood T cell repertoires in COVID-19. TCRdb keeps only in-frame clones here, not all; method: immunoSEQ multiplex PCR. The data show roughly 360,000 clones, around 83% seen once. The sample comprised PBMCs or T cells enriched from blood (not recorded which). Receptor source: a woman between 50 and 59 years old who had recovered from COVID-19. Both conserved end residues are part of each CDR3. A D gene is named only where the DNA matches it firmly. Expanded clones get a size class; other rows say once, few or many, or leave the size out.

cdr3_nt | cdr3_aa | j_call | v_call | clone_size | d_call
TGTGCCAGCAGCCAGTTTCCGGGACTAGCGATCAATGAGCAGTTCTTC | CASSQFPGLAINEQFF | TRBJ2-1 | TRBV14 | NA | TRBD2
TGTGCCAGCAGGAAAGGGGTAGCTAATGAAAAACTGTTTTTT | CASRKGVANEKLFF | TRBJ1-4 | TRBV3-1/TRBV3-2 | NA | NA
TGTGCCAGCAGTTCGGGGTCGTGGGGAGCTTTCTTT | CASSSGSWGAFF | TRBJ1-1 | TRBV28 | NA | NA
TGTGCCAGTAGTGCCCCCGCCCAGTTTAATGAAAAACTGTTTTTT | CASSAPAQFNEKLFF | TRBJ1-4 | TRBV19 | NA | NA
TGTGCCAGTAGTATCTTCGGTGAAGCTTTCTTT | CASSIFGEAFF | TRBJ1-1 | TRBV19 | NA | NA
TGTGCCAGCAGCTTTATCGGGATCTCCTACGAGCAGTACTTC | CASSFIGISYEQYF | TRBJ2-7 | TRBV7-9 | NA | NA
TGTGCCAGCAGCCCCCGTGGAGGGGCCATCTCGGAGACCCAGTACTTC | CASSPRGGAISETQYF | TRBJ2-5 | TRBV7-9 | NA | NA
TGTGCCAGTAGTATGTCTTTCCGGGGCGCGGGAGGCTACACCTTC | CASSMSFRGAGGYTF | TRBJ1-2 | TRBV19 | few | NA
TGTGCCAGCAGCCAAGACGATTCGGGACTAGTTGGCACAGATACGCAGTATTTT | CASSQDDSGLVGTDTQYF | TRBJ2-3 | TRBV3-1/TRBV3-2 | NA | TRBD2
TGTGCCAGCAGCCGCGAACGCCTAATGGGGGGGACCCAGTACTTC | CASSRERLMGGTQYF | TRBJ2-5 | TRBV7-2 | few | NA
TGTGCCAGCAGCACTAGCGGGGTGGATACGCAGTATTTT | CASSTSGVDTQYF | TRBJ2-3 | TRBV7-3 | NA | TRBD2
TGCAGCGACCGGACAGGGACGAACACTGAAGCTTTCTTT | CSDRTGTNTEAFF | TRBJ1-1 | TRBV29-1 | NA | TRBD1
TGCGCCAGCAGTCTCAGGGGGGATCCGCTTAGCAATCAGCCCCAGCATTTT | CASSLRGDPLSNQPQHF | TRBJ1-5 | TRBV23-1 | few | TRBD1
TGCGCCAGCAGCCTGTCAACGGGGGATCCGGGGTGGAATGGCTATGGCTACACCTTC | CASSLSTGDPGWNGYGYTF | TRBJ1-2 | TRBV4-1 | NA | NA
TGCGCCAGCAGCTTCGGACAGGGGTATACTAATGAAAAACTGTTTTTT | CASSFGQGYTNEKLFF | TRBJ1-4 | TRBV5-1 | NA | TRBD1
TGTGCCAGCAGCTTGTGGGGCTCAATCCAAGAGACCCAGTACTTC | CASSLWGSIQETQYF | TRBJ2-5 | TRBV5-4 | NA | NA
TGTGCCAGCAGAAAGGACAAGGCTGGAAACACCATATATTTT | CASRKDKAGNTIYF | TRBJ1-3 | TRBV6-5 | NA | NA
TGTGCCAGCAGCCAGGGTGTGGGGCTTGGCAATCAGCCCCAGCATTTT | CASSQGVGLGNQPQHF | TRBJ1-5 | TRBV3-1/TRBV3-2 | NA | NA
TGTGCCAGTAGGAACCCCGGGACAGGGAACTATGGCTACACCTTC | CASRNPGTGNYGYTF | TRBJ1-2 | TRBV19 | NA | TRBD1
TGTGCCAGCAGACGAATGCTACAGGGTCCGGAACAAGAGACCCAGTACTTC | CASRRMLQGPEQETQYF | TRBJ2-5 | TRBV27 | NA | NA
TGTGCCAGCAGCCCCCTGGTCGGGGGGACCCAGTACTTC | CASSPLVGGTQYF | TRBJ2-5 | TRBV14 | NA | NA
TGTGCCAGCAGGAGACAGGGGATCACCGGGGAGCTGTTTTTT | CASRRQGITGELFF | TRBJ2-2 | TRBV28 | NA | TRBD1
TGCGCCAGCAGCTTGCGTGGGGAGGGCGCCTTTAACTATGGCTACACCTTC | CASSLRGEGAFNYGYTF | TRBJ1-2 | TRBV5-1 | once | NA
TGTGCCAGCAGCGTAGACGCGGGGCGGTCTGAAGCTTTCTTT | CASSVDAGRSEAFF | TRBJ1-1 | TRBV9 | NA | NA
TGTGCCTGGAGTGTGTTGCGGGGAGCGAATTCACCCCTCCACTTT | CAWSVLRGANSPLHF | TRBJ1-6 | TRBV30 | once | NA
TGTGCCATCAGTGCCCAAAACACCGGGGAGCTGTTTTTT | CAISAQNTGELFF | TRBJ2-2 | TRBV10-3 | NA | NA
TGTGCCAGTACGGGTATGGGCTGGGGCAGGCAGAACACTGAAGCTTTCTTT | CASTGMGWGRQNTEAFF | TRBJ1-1 | TRBV19 | NA | NA
TGTGCCAGCAGCTTTGGAGCACCTCCCTATGGCTACACCTTC | CASSFGAPPYGYTF | TRBJ1-2 | TRBV7-2 | few | NA
TGTGCCAGCAGCCAAACTAGCGGGGGGGTGGATACGCAGTATTTT | CASSQTSGGVDTQYF | TRBJ2-3 | TRBV7-2 | NA | TRBD2
TGTGCCAGCAGTTGGGGGACTAGCGGGCCTAATGACGAGCAGTACTTC | CASSWGTSGPNDEQYF | TRBJ2-7 | TRBV27 | few | TRBD2
TGTGCCAGCAGCACCGTGGGGCGCGACGAGCAGTACTTC | CASSTVGRDEQYF | TRBJ2-7 | TRBV3-1/TRBV3-2 | NA | NA
TGTGCCAGTAGTACCCACGGGACGGGGGGCTATGGCTACACCTTC | CASSTHGTGGYGYTF | TRBJ1-2 | TRBV19 | few | NA
TGCGCCAGCAGCTCCGGAGGAGGGAGAAATGAAAAACTGTTTTTT | CASSSGGGRNEKLFF | TRBJ1-4 | TRBV5-1 | NA | NA
TGTGCCAGCAGTTACATCGGGGTTTTGCAGTTCTTC | CASSYIGVLQFF | TRBJ2-1 | TRBV6-2/TRBV6-3 | NA | NA